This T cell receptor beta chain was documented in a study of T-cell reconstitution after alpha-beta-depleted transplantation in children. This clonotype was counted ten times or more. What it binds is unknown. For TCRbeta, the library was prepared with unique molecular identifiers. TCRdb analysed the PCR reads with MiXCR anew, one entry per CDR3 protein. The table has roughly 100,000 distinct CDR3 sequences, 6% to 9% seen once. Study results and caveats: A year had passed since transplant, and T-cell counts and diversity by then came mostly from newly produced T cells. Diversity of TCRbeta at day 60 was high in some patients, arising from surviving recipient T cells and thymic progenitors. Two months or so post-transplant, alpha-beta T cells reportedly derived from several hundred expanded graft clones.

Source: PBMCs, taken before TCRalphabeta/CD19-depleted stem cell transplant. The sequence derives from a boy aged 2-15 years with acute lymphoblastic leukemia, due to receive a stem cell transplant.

The CDR3 sequence: CSAHPPVGGWSTDTQYF. In DNA form, the CDR3 reads TGCAGTGCTCATCCCCCCGTCGGGGGATGGAGCACAGATACGCAGTATTTT. The V gene is TRBV20-1, the J gene TRBJ2-3; D might be TRBD2 (6 bases). V was pared by 5 bases and J by 0 bases, with 21 bases between. CDR3 length: 17 amino acids. Germline values: CDR1 DFQATT, CDR2 SNEGSKA (reference sequence).